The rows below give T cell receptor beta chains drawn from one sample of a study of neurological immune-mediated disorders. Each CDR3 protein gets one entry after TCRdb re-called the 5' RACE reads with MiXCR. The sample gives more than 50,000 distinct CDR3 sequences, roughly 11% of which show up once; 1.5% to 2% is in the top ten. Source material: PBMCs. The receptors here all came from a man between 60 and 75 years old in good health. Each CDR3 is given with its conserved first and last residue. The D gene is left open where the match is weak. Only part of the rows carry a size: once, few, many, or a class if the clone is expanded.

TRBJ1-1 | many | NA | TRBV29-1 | CSVEGNTEAFF | TGCAGCGTTGAAGGGAACACTGAAGCTTTCTTT
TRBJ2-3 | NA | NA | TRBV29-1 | CSVLGSSTDTQYF | TGCAGCGTCCTCGGATCTAGCACAGATACGCAGTATTTT
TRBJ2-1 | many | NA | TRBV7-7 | CASSSVPGQQQFF | TGTGCCAGCAGCTCCGTGCCGGGGCAGCAGCAGTTCTTC
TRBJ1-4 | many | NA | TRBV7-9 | CASSFDSTTNEKLFF | TGTGCCAGCAGCTTTGACAGTACAACTAATGAAAAACTGTTTTTT
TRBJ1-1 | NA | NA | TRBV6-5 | CASRLGTTNTEAFF | TGTGCCAGCAGACTCGGGACAACGAACACTGAAGCTTTCTTT
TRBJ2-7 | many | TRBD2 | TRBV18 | CASSLAGGINEQYF | TGTGCCAGCTCACTAGCGGGGGGTATCAACGAGCAGTACTTC
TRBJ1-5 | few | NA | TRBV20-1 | CSAPGRGNQPQHF | TGCAGTGCCCCCGGCAGGGGAAATCAGCCCCAGCATTTT
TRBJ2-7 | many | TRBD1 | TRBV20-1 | CSARDWRQGSNEQYF | TGCAGTGCTAGAGATTGGAGACAGGGATCGAACGAGCAGTACTTC
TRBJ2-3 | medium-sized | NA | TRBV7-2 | CASSFSYTDTQYF | TGTGCCAGCAGCTTCAGCTACACAGATACGCAGTATTTT
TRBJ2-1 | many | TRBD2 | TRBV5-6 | CASSTGTSGGSEQFF | TGTGCCAGCAGCACGGGGACTAGCGGGGGATCTGAGCAGTTCTTC
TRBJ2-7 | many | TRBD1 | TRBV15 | CATSRDGQGRDEQYF | TGTGCCACCAGCAGAGACGGACAGGGGAGGGACGAGCAGTACTTC
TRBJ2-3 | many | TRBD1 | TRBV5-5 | CASSRGPTGAGTDTQYF | TGTGCCAGCAGCCGCGGCCCCACAGGGGCGGGCACAGATACGCAGTATTTT
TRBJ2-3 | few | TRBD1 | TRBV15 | CATSTQGVPTDTQYF | TGTGCCACCAGTACCCAGGGGGTCCCCACAGATACGCAGTATTTT
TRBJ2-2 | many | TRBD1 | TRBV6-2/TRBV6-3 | CASSLNTGVRGTGELFF | TGTGCCAGCAGTCTAAACACAGGGGTCAGGGGCACCGGGGAGCTGTTTTTT
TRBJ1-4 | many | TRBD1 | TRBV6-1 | CASSGTGEKEKLFF | TGTGCCAGCAGTGGGACAGGGGAGAAAGAAAAACTGTTTTTT
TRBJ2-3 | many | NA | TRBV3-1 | CASSQDRAFPADTQYF | TGTGCCAGCAGCCAAGATCGAGCCTTTCCCGCAGATACGCAGTATTTT
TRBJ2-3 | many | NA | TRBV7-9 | CASTRGSRTDTQYF | TGTGCCAGCACAAGGGGGTCACGCACAGATACGCAGTATTTT
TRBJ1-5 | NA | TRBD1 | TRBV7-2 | CANSSGGQVSTNQPQHF | TGTGCCAACAGCTCGGGGGGACAGGTAAGCACCAATCAGCCCCAGCATTTT
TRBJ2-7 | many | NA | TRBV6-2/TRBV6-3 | CASSRLREPYEQYF | TGTGCCAGCAGTAGACTCAGGGAGCCCTACGAGCAGTACTTC
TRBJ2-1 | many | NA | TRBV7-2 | CASSLGISNEQFF | TGTGCCAGCAGCTTAGGAATTAGCAATGAGCAGTTCTTC
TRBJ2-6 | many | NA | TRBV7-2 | CASSSQPGSGANVLTF | TGTGCCAGCAGCTCCCAGCCTGGGTCTGGGGCCAACGTCCTGACTTTC
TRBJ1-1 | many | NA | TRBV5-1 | CASSLAPGTETEAFF | TGCGCCAGCAGCTTGGCCCCGGGTACGGAAACTGAAGCTTTCTTT
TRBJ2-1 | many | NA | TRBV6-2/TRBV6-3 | CASSPTHNEQFF | TGTGCCAGCAGTCCCACCCACAATGAGCAGTTCTTC
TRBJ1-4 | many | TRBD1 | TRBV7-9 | CASSLAGVGQNNEKLFF | TGTGCCAGCAGCTTAGCGGGAGTGGGACAGAATAATGAAAAACTGTTTTTT
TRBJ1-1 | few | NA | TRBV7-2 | CASSSPRQTAEAFF | TGTGCCAGCAGCTCTCCCCGGCAGACAGCTGAAGCTTTCTTT
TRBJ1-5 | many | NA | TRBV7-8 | CASSLEGAGYQPQHF | TGTGCCAGCAGCTTAGAAGGGGCAGGGTATCAGCCCCAGCATTTT
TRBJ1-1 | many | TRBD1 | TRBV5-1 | CASSFSTGGGGSNTEAFF | TGCGCCAGCAGTTTTTCCACAGGGGGGGGAGGATCGAACACTGAAGCTTTCTTT
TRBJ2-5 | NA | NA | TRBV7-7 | CASSPGGRGQTQYF | TGTGCCAGCAGCCCCGGGGGCAGGGGACAGACCCAGTACTTC
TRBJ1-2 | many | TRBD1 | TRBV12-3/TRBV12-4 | CASSRPGQSGYTF | TGTGCCAGCAGCCGACCGGGACAGAGTGGCTACACCTTC